The 4 T cell receptor beta chains in this list originate from one sample, sequenced in a study of tumor-infiltrating lymphocytes in localized non-small cell lung cancer. Clones were read by immunoSEQ multiplex PCR, and TCRdb kept only the in-frame ones, dropping some. The table lists around 8,900 clones, 72% of them singletons, with under 15% in the top ten. The sequencing input was lung tumor tissue. The source of these receptors is a human donor with non-small cell lung cancer.

The chain recombines TRBV9 with TRBJ1-1; weak D call: TRBD1 (6 bases). Trimming removed 3 bases at V and 0 bases at J, with 18 bases between. The CDR3 is 17 amino acids. Germline values: CDR1 SGDLS, CDR2 YYNGEE. The chain's CDR3 is CASSAQGRGRMNTEAFF. DNA for the CDR3: TGTGCCAGCAGCGCACAGGGTCGAGGTCGCATGAACACTGAAGCTTTCTTT.

CDR3 sequence (DNA): TGCGCCAGCAGCCGGGGACAGGGCCTACAAGAGACCCAGTACTTC. Translating it yields CASSRGQGLQETQYF. The chain has TRBV5-1 and TRBJ2-5, with 9 bases matching TRBD1. Germline V gene sequence: CDR1 SGHRS, CDR2 YFSETQ. The ends lost 4 bases at V and 2 bases at J; junction bases unmatched: 6. The CDR3 runs 15 residues.

This rearrangement joins TRBV28 to TRBJ2-6, with D possibly TRBD1 on 5 matching bases. Germline V gene sequence: CDR1 MDHEN, CDR2 SYDVKM. The CDR3 is 15 amino acids. Trimming took off 10 bases at V and 0 bases at J, with 13 bases between the two ends. This CDR3 reads CATTENPSGANVLTF. DNA of the CDR3: TGTGCCACGACAGAAAATCCCTCTGGGGCCAACGTCCTGACTTTC.

This clone was counted only a few times. The rearrangement joins TRBV27 to TRBJ1-5; 8 positions match TRBD1. V dropped 3 bases and J dropped 1; count of bases not matched to a gene: 8. Germline assignment: CDR1 MNHEY and CDR2 SMNVEV (reference sequence). The CDR3 covers 17 residues. The DNA for the CDR3 is TGTGCCAGCAGTTTCCTTCCGACAGGGGAGAGCAATCAGCCCCAGCATTTT. This encodes CASSFLPTGESNQPQHF.